The text below deals with one T cell receptor (beta chain). The antigen remains undetermined. The primer mix had 60 Vbeta and 13 Jbeta primers. Data came from immunoSEQ multiplex PCR; TCRdb stores just in-frame clones and leaves some out. The sample has about 96,000 clones, roughly 79% seen once. This sample is part of a study of cytomegalovirus exposure and HLA in healthy donors. Study observations and caveats: CMV serostatus stood as the only immune exposure information on hand.

This CDR3 region has 16 residues. Germline CDR1 reads MNHEY; CDR2 reads SVGAGI. V shed 0 bases and J shed 0 bases, with 12 bases lying between them. Input material: PBMCs. The rearrangement uses TRBV6-5 and TRBJ2-7; D possibly corresponds to TRBD1 (6 bases). This clonotype was sampled from a female donor in good health and CMV-seropositive. The CDR3 DNA is TGTGCCAGCAGTTACTCGATTGCAGGGGACTCCTACGAGCAGTACTTC. Encoded protein: CASSYSIAGDSYEQYF.